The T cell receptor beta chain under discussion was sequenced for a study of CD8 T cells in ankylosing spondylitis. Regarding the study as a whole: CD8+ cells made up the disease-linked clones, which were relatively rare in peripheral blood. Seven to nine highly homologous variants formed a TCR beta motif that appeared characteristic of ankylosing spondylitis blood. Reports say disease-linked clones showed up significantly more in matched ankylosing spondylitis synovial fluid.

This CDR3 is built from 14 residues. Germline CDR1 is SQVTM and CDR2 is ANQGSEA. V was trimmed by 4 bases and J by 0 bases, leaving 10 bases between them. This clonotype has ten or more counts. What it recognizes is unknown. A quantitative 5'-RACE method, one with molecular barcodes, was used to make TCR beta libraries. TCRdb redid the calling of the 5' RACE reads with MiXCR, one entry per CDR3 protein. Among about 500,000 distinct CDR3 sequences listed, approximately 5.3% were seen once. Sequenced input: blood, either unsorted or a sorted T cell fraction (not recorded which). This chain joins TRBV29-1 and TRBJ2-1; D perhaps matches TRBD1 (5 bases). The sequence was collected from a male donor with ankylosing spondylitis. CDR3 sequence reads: CSVAKGFSYNEQFF. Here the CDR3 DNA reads TGCAGCGTTGCCAAGGGGTTCTCCTACAATGAGCAGTTCTTC.